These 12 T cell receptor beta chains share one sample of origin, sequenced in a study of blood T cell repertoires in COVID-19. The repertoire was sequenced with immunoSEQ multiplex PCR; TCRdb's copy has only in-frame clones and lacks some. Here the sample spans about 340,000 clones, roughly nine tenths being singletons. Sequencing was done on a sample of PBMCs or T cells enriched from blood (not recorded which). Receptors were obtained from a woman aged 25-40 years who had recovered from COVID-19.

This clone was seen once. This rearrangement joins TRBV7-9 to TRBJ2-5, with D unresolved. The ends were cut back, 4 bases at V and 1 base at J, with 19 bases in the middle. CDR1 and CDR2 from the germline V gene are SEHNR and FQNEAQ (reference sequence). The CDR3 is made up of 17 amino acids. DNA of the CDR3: TGTGCCAGCAGCTCCCCAGCTAGGCAGCCCCTCCAAGAGACCCAGTACTTC. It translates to CASSSPARQPLQETQYF.

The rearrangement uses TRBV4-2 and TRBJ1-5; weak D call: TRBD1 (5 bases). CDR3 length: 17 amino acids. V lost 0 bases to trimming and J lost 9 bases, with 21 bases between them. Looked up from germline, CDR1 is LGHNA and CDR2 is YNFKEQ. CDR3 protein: CASSQDSIGAGIRPQHF. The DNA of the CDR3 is TGTGCCAGCAGCCAAGATTCCATTGGGGCGGGGATTAGGCCCCAGCATTTT.

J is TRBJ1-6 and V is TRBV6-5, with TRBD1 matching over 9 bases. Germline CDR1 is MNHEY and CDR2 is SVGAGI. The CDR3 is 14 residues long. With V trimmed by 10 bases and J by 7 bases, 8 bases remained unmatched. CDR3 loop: CATRGTGRNSPLHF. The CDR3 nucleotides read TGTGCCACCCGGGGGACAGGGAGGAATTCACCCCTCCACTTT.

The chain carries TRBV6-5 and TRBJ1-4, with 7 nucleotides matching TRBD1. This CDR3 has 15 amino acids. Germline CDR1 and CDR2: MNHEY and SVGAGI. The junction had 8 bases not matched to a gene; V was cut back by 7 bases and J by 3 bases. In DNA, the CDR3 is TGTGCCAGCACTCGACTTGGGACAGCTAATGAAAAACTGTTTTTT. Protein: CASTRLGTANEKLFF.

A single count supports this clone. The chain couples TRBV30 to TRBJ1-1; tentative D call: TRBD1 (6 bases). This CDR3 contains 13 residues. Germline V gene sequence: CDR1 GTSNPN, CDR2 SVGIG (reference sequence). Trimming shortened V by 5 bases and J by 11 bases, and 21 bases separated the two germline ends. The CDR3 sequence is CAWGVRGGSGAFF. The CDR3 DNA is TGTGCCTGGGGCGTGCGTGGGGGCAGTGGTGCTTTCTTT.

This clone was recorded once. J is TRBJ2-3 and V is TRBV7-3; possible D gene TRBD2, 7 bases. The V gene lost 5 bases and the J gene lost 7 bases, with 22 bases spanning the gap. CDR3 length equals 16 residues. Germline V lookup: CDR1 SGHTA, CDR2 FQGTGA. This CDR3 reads CASSIQARGAGNTQYF. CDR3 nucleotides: TGTGCCAGCAGCATACAAGCTCGGGGGGCCGGAAATACGCAGTATTTT.

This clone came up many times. Here the CDR3 reads CASSPHGTITETQYF. CDR3 DNA: TGTGCCAGCTCCCCTCACGGGACTATCACAGAGACCCAGTACTTC. The J gene is TRBJ2-5, the V gene TRBV6-5, with 7 bases that match TRBD2. The CDR3 extends over 15 amino acids. V was clipped by 8 bases and J by 4 bases; unmatched bases: 13. The germline CDR1 and CDR2 sequences are MNHEY and SVGAGI.

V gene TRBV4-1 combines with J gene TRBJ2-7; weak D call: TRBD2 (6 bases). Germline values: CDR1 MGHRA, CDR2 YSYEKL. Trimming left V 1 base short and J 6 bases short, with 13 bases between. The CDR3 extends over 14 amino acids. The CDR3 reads CASSQGLGRSEQYF. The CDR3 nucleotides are TGCGCCAGCAGCCAAGGTCTAGGGAGGAGCGAGCAGTACTTC.

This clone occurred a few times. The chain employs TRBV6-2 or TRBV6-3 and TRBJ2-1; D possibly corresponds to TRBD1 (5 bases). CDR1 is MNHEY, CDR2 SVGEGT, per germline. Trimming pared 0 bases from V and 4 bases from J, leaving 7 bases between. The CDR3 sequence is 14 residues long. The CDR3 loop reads CASSYSDRYNEQFF. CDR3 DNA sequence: TGTGCCAGCAGTTACTCCGACAGATACAATGAGCAGTTCTTC.

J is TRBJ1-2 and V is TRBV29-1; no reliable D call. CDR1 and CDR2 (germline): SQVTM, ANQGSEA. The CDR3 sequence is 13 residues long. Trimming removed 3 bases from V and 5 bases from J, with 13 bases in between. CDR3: CSVDNQGLYGYTF. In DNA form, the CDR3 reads TGCAGCGTTGACAACCAAGGACTTTATGGCTACACCTTC.

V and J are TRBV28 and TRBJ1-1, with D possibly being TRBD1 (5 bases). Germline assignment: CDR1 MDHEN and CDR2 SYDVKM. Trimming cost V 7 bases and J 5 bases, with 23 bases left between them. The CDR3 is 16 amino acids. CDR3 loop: CASNPVREGRVTEAFF. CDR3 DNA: TGTGCCAGCAATCCCGTCAGGGAAGGAAGGGTTACTGAAGCTTTCTTT.

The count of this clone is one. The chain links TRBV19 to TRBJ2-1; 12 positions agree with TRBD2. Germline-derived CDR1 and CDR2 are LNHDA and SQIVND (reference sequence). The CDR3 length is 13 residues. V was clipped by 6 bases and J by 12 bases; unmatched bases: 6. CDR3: CASRVGLAGRQFF. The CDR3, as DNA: TGTGCCAGTAGAGTAGGACTAGCGGGGCGGCAGTTCTTC.